The rows below give T cell receptor beta chains drawn from one sample of a study of PD-1 blockade in classical Hodgkin lymphoma. Assay used: immunoSEQ multiplex PCR; TCRdb lists only in-frame clones, some missing. The sample lists roughly 19,000 clones; under 80% were seen once. The input for sequencing was peripheral blood mononuclear cells (PBMCs), taken before the fourth cycle of nivolumab. Every receptor here comes from a human donor with classical Hodgkin lymphoma. Both conserved end residues are part of each CDR3. A D gene is named only where the DNA matches it firmly. Where a row states a size, it is once, few, many or the class of an expanded clone; other rows omit it.

NA,TRBV7-2,TRBJ2-1,NA,CASSLVGRLAYNEQFF,TGTGCCAGCAGCTTAGTGGGACGTTTAGCCTACAATGAGCAGTTCTTC
NA,TRBV27,TRBJ2-5,TRBD2,CASRGLAGVETQYF,TGTGCCAGCAGGGGACTAGCGGGAGTGGAGACCCAGTACTTC
NA,TRBV7-8,TRBJ2-3,TRBD2,CASSLRTSGTTDTQYF,TGTGCCAGCAGCCTCAGGACTAGCGGCACCACAGATACGCAGTATTTT
NA,TRBV14,TRBJ2-3,TRBD2,CASSQQSALAGISDTQYF,TGTGCCAGCAGCCAACAATCAGCTCTAGCGGGAATCTCAGATACGCAGTATTTT
NA,TRBV6-5,TRBJ1-1,NA,CASSYGQNTEAFF,TGTGCCAGCAGTTATGGGCAGAACACTGAAGCTTTCTTT
NA,TRBV18,TRBJ1-1,NA,CASSRGTENTEAFF,TGTGCCAGCTCTCGAGGTACAGAGAACACTGAAGCTTTCTTT
NA,TRBV19,TRBJ1-5,NA,CASSISTISNQPQHF,TGTGCCAGTAGTATAAGCACAATTAGCAATCAGCCCCAGCATTTT
NA,TRBV5-6,TRBJ2-3,NA,CASSPEGRGPHTQYF,TGTGCCAGCAGCCCCGAAGGGCGGGGGCCCCATACGCAGTATTTT
NA,TRBV19,TRBJ1-5,NA,CASSSQTGTQNQPQHF,TGTGCCAGTAGTTCTCAAACCGGGACACAAAATCAGCCCCAGCATTTT
NA,TRBV19,TRBJ2-7,NA,CASSIMPSYEQYF,TGTGCCAGTAGTATAATGCCTTCCTACGAGCAGTACTTC
NA,TRBV4-3,TRBJ1-2,NA,CASSQDLGPGRVYGYTF,TGCGCCAGCAGCCAAGATTTAGGGCCAGGGAGGGTCTATGGCTACACCTTC
NA,TRBV15,TRBJ1-3,NA,CATSRRGAVPQTIYF,TGTGCCACCAGCAGGAGGGGGGCAGTTCCACAGACCATATATTTT
NA,TRBV6-6,TRBJ1-4,TRBD1,CASSYSGQGGGEKLFF,TGTGCCAGCAGTTACTCGGGTCAGGGGGGCGGTGAAAAACTGTTTTTT
NA,TRBV29-1,TRBJ2-5,NA,CSVVYRVLIETQYF,TGCAGCGTTGTCTACAGGGTTCTCATAGAGACCCAGTACTTC
NA,TRBV6-1,TRBJ1-2,NA,CASSVTTIQGYGYTF,TGTGCCAGCAGTGTCACGACGATACAGGGATATGGCTACACCTTC
few,TRBV6-5,TRBJ2-5,NA,CASSYRPGDGETQYF,TGTGCCAGCAGTTACCGGCCAGGTGATGGGGAGACCCAGTACTTC
NA,TRBV10-3,TRBJ2-5,NA,CAIRVFEKETQYF,TGTGCCATCAGGGTTTTTGAGAAAGAGACCCAGTACTTC
NA,TRBV7-6,TRBJ2-3,NA,CASSLFPPPTPTDTQYF,TGTGCCAGCAGCTTATTTCCGCCCCCGACCCCAACAGATACGCAGTATTTT
medium-sized,TRBV6-5,TRBJ2-2,NA,CASSLRPGGSGELFF,TGTGCCAGCAGCCTACGACCGGGGGGCTCCGGGGAGCTGTTTTTT
few,TRBV27,TRBJ1-1,NA,CASSLTRGPLNTEAFF,TGTGCCAGCAGCCTAACCAGGGGACCCTTGAACACTGAAGCTTTCTTT
NA,TRBV5-1,TRBJ1-6,TRBD1,CASSLEGTGRNNSPLHF,TGCGCCAGCAGCTTGGAGGGGACAGGTCGGAATAATTCACCCCTCCACTTT
NA,TRBV4-3,TRBJ1-2,NA,CASSQDSGGYGYTF,TGCGCCAGCAGCCAAGACTCTGGGGGTTATGGCTACACCTTC
NA,TRBV6-6,TRBJ1-6,NA,CASRPLSNSPLHF,TGTGCCAGCAGACCCCTATCAAATTCACCCCTCCACTTT
NA,TRBV19,TRBJ1-5,NA,CASSERKNQPQHF,TGTGCCAGTAGTGAAAGGAAAAATCAGCCCCAGCATTTT
NA,TRBV19,TRBJ1-3,NA,CASSFKGNTIYF,TGTGCCAGTAGTTTTAAAGGAAACACCATATATTTT
NA,TRBV4-3,TRBJ1-1,NA,CASSQDIAGGSEAFF,TGCGCCAGCAGCCAAGATATAGCAGGAGGGTCTGAAGCTTTCTTT
NA,TRBV5-4,TRBJ1-1,TRBD1,CASSFRGQGNPEAFF,TGTGCCAGCAGCTTTCGAGGACAGGGGAACCCTGAAGCTTTCTTT
NA,TRBV19,TRBJ2-3,NA,CASRDGFSTDTQYF,TGTGCCAGTAGGGACGGGTTTAGCACAGATACGCAGTATTTT
NA,TRBV4-3,TRBJ1-2,NA,CASSQVMGGRGYGYTF,TGCGCCAGCAGCCAAGTAATGGGGGGGAGAGGCTATGGCTACACCTTC
NA,TRBV9,TRBJ1-3,NA,CASSVGSAGNTIYF,TGTGCCAGCAGCGTGGGGAGCGCTGGAAACACCATATATTTT
NA,TRBV7-9,TRBJ2-1,TRBD2,CASSWSGGAGDEQFF,TGTGCCAGCAGCTGGAGCGGGGGGGCCGGCGATGAGCAGTTCTTC
few,TRBV28,TRBJ1-1,NA,CASSLFGSTEAFF,TGTGCCAGCAGTTTATTTGGCAGCACTGAAGCTTTCTTT
NA,TRBV15,TRBJ1-6,NA,CATSRGRVGSPLHF,TGTGCCACCAGCAGAGGCAGGGTAGGATCACCCCTCCACTTT